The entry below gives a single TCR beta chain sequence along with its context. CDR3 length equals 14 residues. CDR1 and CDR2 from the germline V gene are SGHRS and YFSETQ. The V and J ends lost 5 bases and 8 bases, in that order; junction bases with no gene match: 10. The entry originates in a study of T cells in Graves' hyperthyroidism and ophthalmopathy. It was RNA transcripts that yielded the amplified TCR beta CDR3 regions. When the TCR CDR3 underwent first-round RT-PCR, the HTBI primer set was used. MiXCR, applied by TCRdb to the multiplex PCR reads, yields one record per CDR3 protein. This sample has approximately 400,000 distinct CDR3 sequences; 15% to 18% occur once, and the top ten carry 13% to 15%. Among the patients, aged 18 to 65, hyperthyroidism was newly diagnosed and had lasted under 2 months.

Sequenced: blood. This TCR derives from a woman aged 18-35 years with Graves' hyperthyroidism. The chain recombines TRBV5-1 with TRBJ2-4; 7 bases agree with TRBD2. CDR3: CASRLSGMGDIQYF. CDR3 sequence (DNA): TGCGCCAGCAGGCTCAGCGGGATGGGAGACATTCAGTACTTC.